Given below is one T cell receptor (delta chain) in context. A read error may produce the germline difference seen at one junction end. The sample belongs to a study of gamma-delta chains in newborns, infants, children. The CDR3 is made up of 15 amino acids. Germline CDR1 and CDR2: TSWWSYY and QGS. TCRdb re-called the reads with CATT. The data show around 8,000 delta-chain clones, roughly 1.6% seen once. Material: blood. V usage is TRDV1 and J usage is TRDJ1, with a tentative D call TRDD3 (6 bases). The sequence was obtained from a child who was a newborn, infant or young child, either healthy, febrile or measles-vaccinated (not recorded which). The CDR3 protein is CAPGDHRTYTDKLIF. The CDR3 bases are TGTGCTCCTGGGGACCACAGGACGTACACCGATAAACTCATCTTT.